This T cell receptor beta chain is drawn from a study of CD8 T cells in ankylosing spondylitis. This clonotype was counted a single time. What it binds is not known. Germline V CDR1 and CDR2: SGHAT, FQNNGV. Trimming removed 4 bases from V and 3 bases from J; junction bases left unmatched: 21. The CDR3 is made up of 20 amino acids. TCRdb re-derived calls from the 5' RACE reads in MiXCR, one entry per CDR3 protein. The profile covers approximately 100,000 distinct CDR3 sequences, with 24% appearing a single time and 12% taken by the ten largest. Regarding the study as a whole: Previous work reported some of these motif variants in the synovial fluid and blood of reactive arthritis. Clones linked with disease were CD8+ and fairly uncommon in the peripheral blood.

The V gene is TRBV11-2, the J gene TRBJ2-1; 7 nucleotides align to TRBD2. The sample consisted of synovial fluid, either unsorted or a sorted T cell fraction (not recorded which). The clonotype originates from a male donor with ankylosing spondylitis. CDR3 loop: CASSSTRGPAGPENYNEQFF. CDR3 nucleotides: TGTGCCAGCAGCTCCACCCGCGGACCAGCGGGACCGGAAAACTACAATGAGCAGTTCTTC.